This TCR beta chain appears in the sequencing data of a study of T-cell reconstitution after alpha-beta-depleted transplantation in children. Study conclusions and caveats: Several hundred expanded graft clones reportedly gave rise to the alpha-beta T cells present about two months after transplant.

As regards this clonotype: Its antigen is currently unknown.

Unique molecular identifiers were built into the TCRbeta library. TCRdb redid the calling of the PCR reads with MiXCR, one entry per CDR3 protein. The sample consists of roughly 670,000 distinct CDR3 sequences, around 13% of them appearing once. The CDR3 contains 15 residues. CDR1 is MDHEN, CDR2 SYDVKM, per germline. Trimming shortened V by 5 bases and J by 1 base, and 15 bases separated the two germline ends. The chain employs TRBV28 and TRBJ2-7; possibly TRBD2 for D (5 bases). This clonotype originated in a girl aged 2-9 years with congenital amegakaryocytic thrombocytopenia, due to receive a stem cell transplant. Sequences were derived from PBMCs, sampled before TCRalphabeta/CD19-depleted stem cell transplant. CDR3 DNA sequence: TGTGCCAGCAGTCCGACTACACTTTTATCCTACGAGCAGTACTTC. The encoded protein is CASSPTTLLSYEQYF.